Only a few counts were recorded for the clone carrying this T cell receptor beta chain. Its target is not known. This entry belongs to a study of regulatory T cells in long-lasting Graves disease. Study details: Positive TSH receptor antibodies alongside over 5 years of antithyroid drugs were what marked Graves' disease as persistent.

Time point defined: persistent/refractory GD, antithyroid drugs over 5 years with positive TRAb. RNA from PBMCs was the source of the TCR library. Study results and caveats: Persistent disease favored TRBV28, TRBJ1-2 and TRBJ2-5. TCR diversity was lower in persistent Graves' patients than in newly diagnosed ones.

Construction of TCR beta libraries relied on iRepertoire HTBI primers and on Arm-PCR targeting CDR3 regions. TCRdb re-called the multiplex PCR reads through MiXCR, storing one row per CDR3 protein. This repertoire shows fewer than 450,000 distinct CDR3 sequences, 20% to 25% found once; its top ten account for roughly a quarter. CDR1 and CDR2 from the germline V gene are SGHRS and YFSETQ. There are 15 residues in the CDR3. V was cut by 0 bases and J by 3 bases, with 13 bases left in between. This clonotype was sampled from a female donor with Graves disease. Sequencing was performed on peripheral blood mononuclear cells (PBMCs), taken when the disease was refractory, from a patient treated with antithyroid drugs. This chain connects TRBV5-1 to TRBJ2-7; D is possibly TRBD1 or TRBD2 (5 bases each). Here the CDR3 reads CASSLVGDGIYEQYF. The CDR3 DNA reads as TGCGCCAGCAGCTTGGTAGGGGACGGGATCTACGAGCAGTACTTC.